This TCR beta chain was recovered during a study of shared clonotypes between healthy human individuals. Study-level background: Each donor's CD4 naive and CD4 memory cells filled three plates apiece, CD8 naive two, and CD8 memory one.

Study-level results: Clonotype sharing among donors, it was expected, would be affected by sequencing depth. Sorted-subset sequencing, rarefaction showed, was incomplete despite large depth.

Profiling relied on immunoSEQ multiplex PCR, and the TCRdb table lists in-frame clones only, not all of them. The sample has more than 2,000,000 clones, more than 90% seen once. CDR3 length: 15 amino acids. Germline lookup yields CDR1 SSHAT and CDR2 FNYEAQ (reference sequence). This clone occurred once. As yet, its antigen is unknown. One junction end disagrees with the germline gene, perhaps due to a read error. The TCR originated in a man aged 18 to 29 in good health. This rearrangement joins TRBV7-7 to TRBJ2-5; D not certain. The sample consisted of naive CD4+ T cells sorted from blood. Described subset: CD45RA+ positively selected. The CDR3: CASSRRANDVETQYF. CDR3 DNA sequence: TGTGCTAGCAGCCGAAGGGCTAACGACGTGGAGACCCAGTACTTC.